These 25 T cell receptor beta chains came from one sample sequenced in a study of CD8+CD57+ T cells in acquired aplastic anemia. The use of genomic DNA as template underpinned the TCR beta VDJ and CDR3 profiling. TCRdb called the reads again in MiXCR, with one record for every CDR3 protein. The repertoire holds around 150,000 distinct CDR3 sequences, with approximately 40% as singletons. The specimen sequenced was sorted CD4+, CD8+, or CD8+CD57+ T cells (not recorded which) from PBMCs. The receptors stem from a human donor in good health.

This clonotype was observed many times. V gene TRBV5-4 combines with J gene TRBJ2-3; perhaps TRBD1 as D (6 bases). Trimming stripped 1 base from V and 2 bases from J, with 14 bases between. CDR1 and CDR2 from the germline V gene are SGHNT and YYREEE (reference sequence). This CDR3 has 16 residues. Written as DNA, the CDR3 is TGTGCCAGCAGCTTGTTTTACAACAGGGACACAGATACGCAGTATTTT. Amino acids: CASSLFYNRDTDTQYF.

This clonotype appeared many times. V and J are TRBV4-3 and TRBJ2-5; D ambiguous. The CDR3 has 13 amino acids. The V end lost 8 bases, the J end lost 0 bases, and 10 bases lay between the germline ends. Germline values: CDR1 LGHNA, CDR2 YSLEER. This CDR3 is CASAPAYQETQYF. The CDR3 DNA follows: TGCGCCAGCGCCCCAGCGTACCAAGAGACCCAGTACTTC.

This clonotype showed up just a few times. The chain is built from TRBV6-1 and TRBJ2-7; D is possibly TRBD1 or TRBD2 (6 bases each). The germline V and J ends were trimmed by 7 bases and 7 bases, with 20 bases remaining between them. This CDR3 spans 14 amino acids. Germline V gene lookup returns CDR1 MNHNS and CDR2 SASEGT. The CDR3 region is CASKPGAASGEQYF. CDR3 nucleotides: TGTGCCAGCAAACCGGGGGCCGCCTCGGGGGAGCAGTACTTC.

This clonotype was counted ten times or more. The chain combines TRBV6-1 with TRBJ1-4; no reliable D call. This CDR3 is 12 amino acids long. Germline V gives CDR1 MNHNS, CDR2 SASEGT. V gave up 3 bases and J gave up 14 bases, with 13 bases separating them. CDR3 coding DNA: TGTGCCAGCAGTGACGAGACGCCCGTTCTGTTTTTT. It codes for CASSDETPVLFF.

The rearrangement uses TRBV19 and TRBJ1-2, with 9 bases fitting TRBD1. Germline V gene lookup returns CDR1 LNHDA and CDR2 SQIVND (reference sequence). Trimming took 7 bases from V and 7 from J; bases not matched to a gene: 7. The CDR3 runs 13 residues. CDR3 in amino acids: CASKLGTGIGYTF. CDR3 bases: TGTGCCAGTAAACTCGGGACAGGGATTGGCTACACCTTC. The full variable domain, rest sourced from reference TRBV19 and TRBJ1-2, is DGGITQSPKYLFRKEGQNVTLSCEQNLNHDAMYWYRQDPGQGLRLIYYSQIVNDFQKGDIAEGYSVSREKKESFPLTVTSAQKNPTAFYLCASKLGTGIGYTFGSGTRLTVV.

This chain uses TRBV4-2 with TRBJ2-7; D tentatively fits TRBD1 or TRBD2 (5 bases each). There are 13 residues in the CDR3. V gave up 1 base and J gave up 7 bases, with 11 bases separating them. Per germline, CDR1 LGHNA and CDR2 YNFKEQ. In nucleotides, the CDR3 is TGTGCCAGCAGCCAAGTCTTTGGGGGAGAGCAGTACTTC. It yields the protein CASSQVFGGEQYF.

The table lists this clonotype with many counts. The J gene is TRBJ2-5, the V gene TRBV7-2; the D is unclear. Trimming cost V 1 base and J 7 bases, with 13 bases left between them. Germline CDR1 and CDR2: SGHTA and FQGNSA. The CDR3 is 14 residues long. The CDR3 reads CASSLEPVSGTQYF. The CDR3, as DNA: TGTGCCAGCAGCTTAGAGCCCGTTTCGGGGACCCAGTACTTC.

This clonotype was observed a handful of times. This rearrangement joins TRBV18 to TRBJ1-3; D is unresolved. Germline CDR1 and CDR2: KGHSH and LQKENI. The CDR3 covers 14 residues. Trimming left V 8 bases short and J 0 bases short, with 11 bases between. The CDR3: CASTPTDSGNTIYF. CDR3 DNA: TGTGCCAGCACTCCAACGGACTCTGGAAACACCATATATTTT.

This clonotype was counted ten times or more. The CDR3 region has the DNA TGTGCCAGCAGCGAAAGACAGGGACTAACAGGAAACACCATATATTTT. Translating it yields CASSERQGLTGNTIYF. This sequence joins TRBV11-2 and TRBJ1-3; 7 bases align to TRBD1. Germline assignment: CDR1 SGHAT and CDR2 FQNNGV. The CDR3 has 16 amino acids. Trimming cost V 5 bases and J 4 bases; bases outside gene matches: 11.

The chain joins TRBV25-1 to TRBJ1-2; D gene ambiguous. CDR3 length: 16 residues. The V end was cut by 8 bases, the J end by 6 bases, with 25 bases between. CDR1 is MGHDK, CDR2 SYGVNS, per germline. The CDR3 DNA follows: TGTGCCAGCGGTAGTCGGGTGGGGAGGGAAAGCCATGGCTACACCTTC. Protein sequence: CASGSRVGRESHGYTF.

V is TRBV20-1 and J is TRBJ2-7; D may be TRBD2 (5 bases). Trimming removed 6 bases at V and 0 bases at J, with 12 bases between. Germline lookup yields CDR1 DFQATT and CDR2 SNEGSKA (reference sequence). CDR3 length: 13 amino acids. CDR3 DNA sequence: TGCAGTGCACTACTGGAGGTCTCCTACGAGCAGTACTTC. Its translation is CSALLEVSYEQYF.

A few counts support this clonotype. This may arise from a read error, as a much more abundant clone is one base away. The V and J genes are TRBV11-1 and TRBJ2-1; 9 bases are a match to TRBD2. The CDR3 spans 14 residues. Germline CDR1 is SGHAT and CDR2 is FQDESV (reference sequence). The J segment lost 11 bases and the V segment lost 2 bases, leaving 7 bases of the junction unmatched. The CDR3 loop is CASSLNSGSGKQFF. The CDR3 DNA follows: TGTGCCAGCAGCTTAAATAGCGGGAGTGGTAAGCAGTTCTTC.

In the case of this clonotype: One junction end disagrees with the germline gene, perhaps due to a read error. The chain couples TRBV14 to TRBJ2-3; TRBD1 or TRBD2 may be the D gene (5 bases each). The germline CDR1 and CDR2 sequences are SGHDN and FVKESK. This CDR3 is 13 amino acids long. This CDR3 reads CASRRGLPDTQCF. CDR3 sequence (DNA): TGTGCCAGCAGGAGGGGCCTGCCAGATACGCAGTGTTTT.

The chain employs TRBV15 and TRBJ1-6; 7 positions match TRBD1. This CDR3 is 14 amino acids long. The germline gives CDR1 LNHNV, CDR2 YYDKDF (reference sequence). The ends lost 1 base at V and 8 bases at J; junction bases unmatched: 2. The CDR3 region is CATSRGQGDSPLHF. Written as DNA, the CDR3 is TGTGCCACCAGCAGAGGACAGGGAGATTCACCCCTCCACTTT.

Note on this clonotype: A much larger clone differs by one base, so this may be a read error. This chain links TRBV6-4 with TRBJ1-1, with no clear D. The CDR3 is made up of 13 amino acids. Germline values: CDR1 MRHNA, CDR2 SNTAGT. CDR3 DNA: TGTGGCAGCAGTGAGAAACTTAACACTGAAGCTTTCTTT. It encodes CGSSEKLNTEAFF.

Many counts were recorded for this clonotype. The chain links TRBV20-1 to TRBJ1-5; no definite D call. This CDR3 contains 13 residues. Germline V gene data show CDR1 as DFQATT and CDR2 as SNEGSKA (reference sequence). V dropped 5 bases and J dropped 0 bases, with 8 bases sitting between them. The CDR3 reads CSAVGNSNQPQHF. CDR3 sequence (DNA): TGCAGTGCTGTGGGAAATAGCAATCAGCCCCAGCATTTT.

V usage is TRBV28 and J usage is TRBJ2-7, with a tentative D call TRBD2 (6 bases). Between the trimmed V and J ends, which lost 4 bases and 9 bases, there was a span of 28 bases. CDR1 is MDHEN, CDR2 SYDVKM, per germline. CDR3 length equals 17 residues. The CDR3 loop is CASSSPRGIDAHWGQYF. DNA of the CDR3: TGTGCCAGCAGTTCTCCTCGGGGGATAGACGCCCATTGGGGGCAGTACTTC.

The chain links TRBV29-1 to TRBJ1-1, with TRBD1 as a possible D gene (5 bases). Germline CDR1 reads SQVTM; CDR2 reads ANQGSEA. The germline V and J ends were trimmed by 3 bases and 1 base, with 12 bases remaining between them. The CDR3 length is 14 residues. Written as DNA, the CDR3 is TGCAGCGTTGAGGGGGGAAAGGGGAACACTGAAGCTTTCTTT. This gives the protein CSVEGGKGNTEAFF.

The sample holds a few counts of this clonotype. The J gene is TRBJ1-2, the V gene TRBV7-2; TRBD1 matches 7 bases. The CDR3 length is 14 residues. V was pared by 3 bases and J by 4 bases, with 5 bases of the junction left unmatched. The germline V gene has CDR1 SGHTA and CDR2 FQGNSA. For the CDR3, the DNA is TGTGCCAGCAGCTTGTCCCGGGACAGCTATGGCTACACCTTC. Translating it yields CASSLSRDSYGYTF. Together with reference TRBV7-2 and TRBJ1-2, the CDR3 gives the full variable domain: GAGVSQSPSNKVTEKGKDVELRCDPISGHTALYWYRQSLGQGLEFLIYFQGNSAPDKSGLPSDRFSAERTGGSVSTLTIQRTQQEDSAVYLCASSLSRDSYGYTFGSGTRLTVV.

The V and J genes are TRBV25-1 and TRBJ1-1; no reliable D call. Trimming removed 3 bases from V and 1 base from J, with 9 bases in between. CDR3 length: 14 residues. CDR1 and CDR2 from the germline V gene are MGHDK and SYGVNS. The DNA for the CDR3 is TGTGCCAGCAGTGATCCGGGTGCGAACACTGAAGCTTTCTTT. Translation: CASSDPGANTEAFF.

This sequence joins TRBV7-9 and TRBJ1-2, with D unclear. The V and J ends lost 5 bases and 4 bases respectively, with 17 bases between them. Germline lookup yields CDR1 SEHNR and CDR2 FQNEAQ (reference sequence). CDR3 size: 15 residues. In DNA, the CDR3 is TGTGCCAGCAGCGAGACTTCACGGGTGGCCTATGGCTACACCTTC. The encoded protein is CASSETSRVAYGYTF.

In its sample, this clonotype was seen many times. V gene TRBV2 combines with J gene TRBJ2-2, with a weak D call TRBD1 (6 bases). With 5 bases removed from V and 4 bases from J, the gap between germline ends came to 11 bases. Looked up from germline, CDR1 is SNHLY and CDR2 is FYNNEI. This CDR3 is 14 amino acids long. CDR3 in amino acids: CASSNRVSTGELFF. The DNA for the CDR3 is TGTGCCAGCAGTAACAGGGTTTCCACCGGGGAGCTGTTTTTT.

A single count supports this clonotype. The CDR3 DNA is TGTGCCAGTATGGGGACAGCCTACGAGCAGTACTTC. This translates into CASMGTAYEQYF. The chain is built from TRBV19 and TRBJ2-7, with 7 bases identical to TRBD1. This CDR3 region has 12 residues. The germline V gene encodes CDR1 LNHDA and CDR2 SQIVND (reference sequence). The J segment lost 2 bases and the V segment lost 7 bases, leaving 2 bases of the junction unmatched.

This chain joins TRBV19 and TRBJ1-2, with TRBD1 matching 8 bases. V lost 6 bases to trimming and J lost 1 base; unmatched junction nucleotides: 4. Per germline, CDR1 LNHDA and CDR2 SQIVND (reference sequence). The CDR3 loop spans 14 amino acids. The CDR3 protein is CASRRDRSNYGYTF. CDR3 nucleotide sequence: TGTGCCAGTAGACGGGACAGGAGTAACTATGGCTACACCTTC.

The chain uses TRBV10-2 and TRBJ2-6; 10 bases are shared with TRBD1. Trimming cost V 3 bases and J 2 bases; bases outside gene matches: 7. The CDR3 is made up of 18 amino acids. CDR1 WSHSY and CDR2 SAAADI come from the germline V gene. The CDR3 protein is CASSERQGALAGANVLTF. In DNA, the CDR3 is TGCGCCAGCAGTGAACGACAGGGGGCGCTAGCTGGGGCCAACGTCCTGACTTTC.